Listed here are 26 T cell receptor beta chains from one sample, sequenced in a study of T cell responses to AZD1222 COVID-19 vaccine. Profiled with immunoSEQ multiplex PCR; TCRdb holds only in-frame clones, not every one. The sample includes 120,000 to 150,000 clones, 91% of them seen just once. The sequenced sample was peripheral blood, obtained 28 days after the second dose of the MenACWY control vaccine. Source of these receptors: an adult who received the MenACWY meningococcal vaccine as a control.

The rearrangement uses TRBV28 and TRBJ2-1; 10 bases match TRBD1. Germline CDR1 and CDR2: MDHEN and SYDVKM. This CDR3 spans 15 amino acids. V lost 7 bases and J lost 3; bases outside the gene matches: 6. The CDR3 loop reads CASKGGTGDYNEQFF. As DNA, the CDR3 is TGTGCCAGCAAAGGAGGGACAGGGGACTACAATGAGCAGTTCTTC.

This chain uses TRBV28 with TRBJ2-3, with D perhaps TRBD2 (5 bases). The length of the CDR3 is 16 residues. The V gene lost 5 bases and the J gene lost 1 base, with 16 bases spanning the gap. Germline V lookup: CDR1 MDHEN, CDR2 SYDVKM. The CDR3 sequence is CASSNPTSRGTDTQYF. CDR3 DNA: TGTGCCAGCAGTAACCCAACTAGTCGAGGCACAGATACGCAGTATTTT.

DNA for the CDR3: TGTGCCAGCAGCTTAGGTGACTTAAACACCGGGGAGCTGTTTTTT. Translation: CASSLGDLNTGELFF. The chain links TRBV11-2 to TRBJ2-2; D is unresolved. The CDR3 is made up of 15 amino acids. Germline CDR1 and CDR2: SGHAT and FQNNGV. Deletions cut 1 base from V and 2 bases from J, with 8 bases between.

The chain has TRBV6-5 and TRBJ2-2; either TRBD1 or TRBD2 may fit D (5 bases each). Trimming left V 7 bases short and J 3 bases short, with 12 bases between. CDR1 is MNHEY and CDR2 is SVGAGI in the germline V gene. This CDR3 contains 14 residues. The CDR3 loop reads CASTGTLDTGELFF. CDR3 coding DNA: TGTGCCAGCACCGGGACGCTGGACACCGGGGAGCTGTTTTTT.

The chain links TRBV20-1 to TRBJ2-3, with 10 nucleotides matching TRBD2. Germline CDR1 is DFQATT and CDR2 is SNEGSKA (reference sequence). The V segment lost 3 bases and the J segment 5 bases; nucleotides outside the gene matches: 8. This CDR3 is 15 amino acids long. As DNA, the CDR3 is TGCAGTGCTAGTGGCCTAGCGGGAGAAGAAGATACGCAGTATTTT. It translates to CSASGLAGEEDTQYF.

This chain joins TRBV19 and TRBJ1-3; D remains unclear. The germline gives CDR1 LNHDA, CDR2 SQIVND (reference sequence). This CDR3 is built from 11 residues. V was clipped by 1 base and J by 8 bases, with 3 bases between them. In nucleotides, the CDR3 is TGTGCCAGTAGTATAGGAGACACCATATATTTT. Protein product: CASSIGDTIYF.

This clone was picked up one time. The chain joins TRBV27 to TRBJ2-4; D gene uncertain. Germline V gives CDR1 MNHEY, CDR2 SMNVEV (reference sequence). CDR3 length: 15 amino acids. Trimming cost V 3 bases and J 0 bases, with 9 bases left between them. CDR3: CASSFGGIAKNIQYF. The CDR3 DNA reads as TGTGCCAGCAGTTTCGGTGGGATAGCCAAAAACATTCAGTACTTC.

The gene calls are TRBV11-3 and TRBJ2-1; the D is unclear. This CDR3 comprises 14 residues. Trimming removed 9 bases from V and 3 bases from J, with 15 bases in between. Germline-derived CDR1 and CDR2 are SGHNT and YENEEA. This chain's CDR3 is CARTSAELYNEQFF. The CDR3 nucleotides are TGTGCCAGAACTTCGGCAGAACTCTACAATGAGCAGTTCTTC.

With regard to this clone: At one end the junction does not follow the germline gene, possibly because of a read error. The CDR3 protein is CNRRGVNTEAFF. DNA of the CDR3: TGCAATAGGAGGGGAGTGAACACTGAAGCTTTCTTT. The chain recombines TRBV7-2 with TRBJ1-1, with D possibly matching TRBD1 (5 bases). Germline V gene data show CDR1 as SGHTA and CDR2 as FQGNSA. This CDR3 comprises 12 residues.

The rearrangement uses TRBV19 and TRBJ1-1, with 7 bases lining up with TRBD1. With 9 bases clipped from V and 3 bases from J, the junction kept 7 bases outside the gene matches. There are 13 residues in the CDR3. CDR1 LNHDA and CDR2 SQIVND come from the germline V gene (reference sequence). CDR3 sequence: CASTRQGHTEAFF. The CDR3 DNA follows: TGTGCCAGCACCAGACAGGGTCACACTGAAGCTTTCTTT.

V is TRBV6-2 or TRBV6-3 and J is TRBJ2-1, with D possibly matching TRBD1 (6 bases). Germline V gene sequence: CDR1 MNHEY, CDR2 SVGEGT. The length of the CDR3 is 16 residues. Trimming took 4 bases from V and 0 from J, leaving 13 bases between them. DNA for the CDR3: TGTGCCAGCAGTTCCGGGACATTGAGCTCCTACAATGAGCAGTTCTTC. Residues: CASSSGTLSSYNEQFF.

CDR3 loop: CASSDPGQGFGAKNIQYF. CDR3 bases: TGTGCCAGCAGCGACCCGGGACAGGGGTTCGGAGCCAAAAACATTCAGTACTTC. The chain links TRBV9 to TRBJ2-4; TRBD1 matches at 10 bases. The ends lost 3 bases at V and 0 bases at J; junction bases unmatched: 9. In germline, CDR1 is SGDLS, CDR2 YYNGEE. This CDR3 has 18 amino acids. The full variable domain, rest sourced from reference TRBV9 and TRBJ2-4, is DSGVTQTPKHLITATGQRVTLRCSPRSGDLSVYWYQQSLDQGLQFLIQYYNGEERAKGNILERFSAQQFPDLHSELNLSSLELGDSALYFCASSDPGQGFGAKNIQYFGAGTRLSVL.

This chain links TRBV9 with TRBJ1-6; 11 bases line up with TRBD1. Germline V gene sequence: CDR1 SGDLS, CDR2 YYNGEE. V shed 3 bases and J 9 bases; nucleotides not matched to a gene: 2. CDR3 size: 14 residues. CDR3: CASSGGQGASPLHF. The CDR3 DNA reads TGTGCCAGCAGCGGAGGACAGGGGGCTTCACCCCTCCACTTT.

This chain uses TRBV14 with TRBJ2-3, with D unresolved. This CDR3 contains 13 residues. Looked up from germline, CDR1 is SGHDN and CDR2 is FVKESK. With 4 bases removed from V and 5 bases from J, the gap between germline ends came to 10 bases. DNA of the CDR3: TGTGCCAGCAGCCTCAGTGGGGAAGATACGCAGTATTTT. It is translated as CASSLSGEDTQYF.

The chain couples TRBV5-6 to TRBJ1-3, with D uncertain. V gave up 0 bases and J gave up 2 bases, with 9 bases separating them. The CDR3 sequence is 15 residues long. Germline values: CDR1 SGHDT, CDR2 YYEEEE. CDR3 nucleotides: TGTGCCAGCAGCTTGGGACCCGGGGCTGGAAACACCATATATTTT. As protein: CASSLGPGAGNTIYF.

Regarding this clone: One end of the junction is discordant with germline, which a read error may explain. The chain is built from TRBV28 and TRBJ1-4, with TRBD1 as a possible D gene (5 bases). The V gene's germline CDR1 is MDHEN and CDR2 SYDVKM. The CDR3 is 12 residues long. CDR3 loop: CASSRRAGSVQF. The CDR3 bases are TGTGCCAGCAGTCGTCGGGCAGGGTCTGTTCAATTT.

The gene calls are TRBV11-2 and TRBJ1-4, with a tentative D call TRBD1 (5 bases). The CDR3 runs to 17 residues. The V gene's germline CDR1 is SGHAT and CDR2 FQNNGV. Trimming removed 7 bases at V and 7 bases at J, with 25 bases between. This CDR3 is CASTLNGARGTFEKLFF. In DNA, the CDR3 is TGTGCCAGCACCCTCAATGGGGCTCGAGGGACCTTTGAAAAACTGTTTTTT.

The rearrangement links TRBV18 to TRBJ1-1; TRBD1 aligns across 7 bases. V lost 3 bases, J lost 11 bases, and 15 bases stayed unmatched. Germline-derived CDR1 and CDR2 are KGHSH and LQKENI. The CDR3 is 15 residues long. CDR3 protein: CASSPQAGGAEIAFF. In DNA, the CDR3 is TGTGCCAGCTCACCGCAAGCAGGGGGGGCTGAAATTGCTTTCTTT.

The chain employs TRBV10-3 and TRBJ2-2; 7 bases are a match to TRBD1. Germline V gene data show CDR1 as ENHRY and CDR2 as SYGVKD. V dropped 6 bases and J dropped 1; count of bases not matched to a gene: 2. The CDR3 loop spans 14 amino acids. The CDR3 region is CAIRGQENTGELFF. CDR3 sequence (DNA): TGTGCCATCAGAGGACAGGAGAACACCGGGGAGCTGTTTTTT.

The chain couples TRBV19 to TRBJ1-4; 9 bases fit TRBD1. Germline V gene sequence: CDR1 LNHDA, CDR2 SQIVND (reference sequence). CDR3 length: 15 residues. J was trimmed by 12 bases and V by 7 bases; bases with no gene match: 15. The CDR3 DNA reads as TGTGCCAGTAACCACGGAGGGACAGGGAGTGAGGAACTGTTTTTT. Its protein product is CASNHGGTGSEELFF. Complete variable domain (other parts from reference TRBV19 and TRBJ1-4): DGGITQSPKYLFRKEGQNVTLSCEQNLNHDAMYWYRQDPGQGLRLIYYSQIVNDFQKGDIAEGYSVSREKKESFPLTVTSAQKNPTAFYLCASNHGGTGSEELFFGSGTQLSVL.

The genes are TRBV7-2 and TRBJ2-2; 7 bases fit TRBD2. CDR1 and CDR2 (germline): SGHTA, FQGNSA. V gave up 5 bases and J gave up 5 bases; unmatched junction bases: 11. The CDR3 has 16 amino acids. The DNA of the CDR3 is TGTGCCAGCAGCCCCACCTCGGTGGGGGGGACCGGGGAGCTGTTTTTT. As protein: CASSPTSVGGTGELFF. Supplemented by reference TRBV7-2 and TRBJ2-2, the full variable domain reads GAGVSQSPSNKVTEKGKDVELRCDPISGHTALYWYRQSLGQGLEFLIYFQGNSAPDKSGLPSDRFSAERTGGSVSTLTIQRTQQEDSAVYLCASSPTSVGGTGELFFGEGSRLTVL.

The chain joins TRBV28 to TRBJ2-1, with a possible D match to TRBD2 (6 bases). Per the germline V gene, CDR1 is MDHEN and CDR2 is SYDVKM. The CDR3 consists of 13 residues. V shed 6 bases and J shed 4 bases, with 10 bases lying between them. DNA for the CDR3: TGTGCCAGCAGGAGCCGGGGGTACAATGAGCAGTTCTTC. Residues: CASRSRGYNEQFF.

The gene calls are TRBV29-1 and TRBJ1-3; D unclear. Germline V gene sequence: CDR1 SQVTM, CDR2 ANQGSEA. V was cut by 7 bases and J by 1 base, with 8 bases left in between. CDR3 length: 12 residues. The CDR3 protein is CSAETSGNTIYF. DNA of the CDR3: TGCAGCGCGGAGACGTCTGGAAACACCATATATTTT.

V and J are TRBV7-2 and TRBJ2-7; D uncertain. The V end lost 8 bases, the J end lost 2 bases, and 10 bases lay between the germline ends. This CDR3 has 12 residues. Germline V gene sequence: CDR1 SGHTA, CDR2 FQGNSA. The CDR3: CASGPGPYEQYF. In DNA form, the CDR3 reads TGTGCCAGCGGCCCTGGACCCTACGAGCAGTACTTC.

The V and J genes are TRBV4-3 and TRBJ1-5; D is uncertain. The CDR3 consists of 13 residues. The germline CDR1 and CDR2 sequences are LGHNA and YSLEER. The V and J ends lost 4 bases and 4 bases respectively, with 8 bases between them. In DNA, the CDR3 is TGCGCCAGCAGCCGCCTAGATAATCAGCCCCAGCATTTT. Encoded protein: CASSRLDNQPQHF.

In DNA form, the CDR3 reads TGTGCCAGCAGCCGGACAGGGGGCGGCACCGGGGAGCTGTTTTTT. Its translation: CASSRTGGGTGELFF. This chain connects TRBV5-5 to TRBJ2-2, with TRBD1 matching over 11 bases. V dropped 4 bases and J dropped 4; count of bases not matched to a gene: 3. The germline gives CDR1 SGHKS, CDR2 YYEKEE (reference sequence). This CDR3 region has 15 residues.